A single sample gave rise to the 26 T cell receptor beta chains below, sequenced in a study of T cell changes during pregnancy in multiple sclerosis. TCRdb's copy holds only in-frame clones and misses some; the assay was immunoSEQ multiplex PCR. This sample has 40,000 to 50,000 clones, with approximately 92% found just once. Material: CD8+ T cells from peripheral blood mononuclear cells, obtained after pregnancy. All receptors come from a female donor with multiple sclerosis, enrolled in a pregnancy study.

This chain uses TRBV27 with TRBJ1-2; unclear D gene. This CDR3 is built from 17 residues. Trimming pared 0 bases from V and 0 bases from J, leaving 14 bases between. Germline V gene lookup returns CDR1 MNHEY and CDR2 SMNVEV (reference sequence). For the CDR3, the DNA is TGTGCCAGCAGTTTATCCCTACTAGGGCCTGCTAACTATGGCTACACCTTC. The encoded protein is CASSLSLLGPANYGYTF.

The V gene is TRBV27, the J gene TRBJ2-3; D call uncertain. Trimming shortened V by 1 base and J by 6 bases, and 11 bases separated the two germline ends. CDR1 and CDR2 from the germline V gene are MNHEY and SMNVEV (reference sequence). This CDR3 contains 14 residues. The CDR3 region is CASSLWAYEDTQYF. CDR3 in DNA: TGTGCCAGCAGTTTATGGGCCTACGAGGATACGCAGTATTTT.

V gene TRBV4-1 combines with J gene TRBJ1-1; D is undetermined. The CDR3 extends over 15 amino acids. The V gene lost 0 bases and the J gene lost 4 bases, with 12 bases spanning the gap. Germline CDR1 and CDR2: MGHRA and YSYEKL. The CDR3 nucleotides read TGCGCCAGCAGCCAAGAGATTATTGAGGGCACTGAAGCTTTCTTT. It yields the protein CASSQEIIEGTEAFF.

The rearrangement uses TRBV5-5 and TRBJ1-6; no clear D gene. This CDR3 comprises 17 residues. CDR1 and CDR2 from the germline V gene are SGHKS and YYEKEE (reference sequence). The ends were cut back, 0 bases at V and 6 bases at J, with 16 bases in the middle. Here the CDR3 reads CASSLEVWAALNSPLHF. CDR3 DNA: TGTGCCAGCAGCTTGGAAGTGTGGGCTGCCCTTAATTCACCCCTCCACTTT. Complete variable domain (other parts from reference TRBV5-5 and TRBJ1-6): DAGVTQSPTHLIKTRGQQVTLRCSPISGHKSVSWYQQVLGQGPQFIFQYYEKEERGRGNFPDRFSARQFPNYSSELNVNALLLGDSALYLCASSLEVWAALNSPLHFGNGTRLTVT.

The V gene is TRBV6-5, the J gene TRBJ2-3, with D uncertain. CDR1 is MNHEY and CDR2 is SVGAGI in the germline V gene. The ends were cut back, 4 bases at V and 2 bases at J, with 7 bases in the middle. This CDR3 has 13 residues. Written as DNA, the CDR3 is TGTGCCAGCAGTTCGCACACCACAGATACGCAGTATTTT. This gives the protein CASSSHTTDTQYF.

The chain recombines TRBV6-4 with TRBJ2-1, with 10 bases that match TRBD2. Germline loops: CDR1 MRHNA, CDR2 SNTAGT. CDR3 length: 20 amino acids. The trim removed 6 bases at V and 8 bases at J, leaving 25 bases unmatched. The CDR3 is CASRPQEAGGNDFGGDEQFF. The CDR3, as DNA: TGTGCCAGCAGGCCCCAGGAAGCGGGAGGGAACGACTTCGGTGGCGATGAGCAGTTCTTC.

The gene calls are TRBV27 and TRBJ2-7; a weak D match, TRBD1 (5 bases). Trimming left V 10 bases short and J 5 bases short, with 21 bases between. Germline values: CDR1 MNHEY, CDR2 SMNVEV (reference sequence). The CDR3 length is 14 residues. In nucleotides, the CDR3 is TGTGCCATCTGGTCGGGCAGGGTTATCGACGAGCAGTACTTC. Residues: CAIWSGRVIDEQYF.

The chain uses TRBV5-1 and TRBJ2-7; no firm D call. Germline assignment: CDR1 SGHRS and CDR2 YFSETQ. The CDR3 extends over 15 amino acids. V was trimmed by 8 bases and J by 0 bases, leaving 18 bases between them. The DNA of the CDR3 is TGCGCCAGTTCCCTCGACGGAGCGAACTCCTACGAGCAGTACTTC. Translated, it gives CASSLDGANSYEQYF.

This clone was picked up one time. V is TRBV21-1 and J is TRBJ1-1; TRBD1, the table's D call, lacks a check against the DNA. TRBV21-1 is noted as a pseudogene. This CDR3 region has 17 residues. This CDR3 reads CASSPKRFLGASTEAFF. In nucleotides, the CDR3 is TGTGCCAGCAGCCCTAAACGTTTTCTGGGGGCATCGACTGAAGCTTTCTTT.

This clone has only one observation. The chain carries TRBV7-8 and TRBJ2-5; perhaps TRBD1 as D (5 bases). Matching the DNA end better, TRBJ2-7 makes the J call doubtful. CDR3 size: 14 residues. In germline, CDR1 is SGHVS, CDR2 FQNEAQ. CDR3 region: CASSPRGTAYEQYF. The CDR3 DNA reads TGTGCCAGCAGCCCAAGGGGTACAGCCTACGAGCAGTACTTC.

This chain connects TRBV7-9 to TRBJ2-5; maybe TRBD1 (6 bases). CDR3 length equals 12 residues. The germline V and J ends were trimmed by 3 bases and 6 bases, with 8 bases remaining between them. Germline CDR1 is SEHNR and CDR2 is FQNEAQ (reference sequence). The CDR3 DNA reads as TGTGCCAGCAGCTTGACAGGCCAGACCCAGTACTTC. Amino acids: CASSLTGQTQYF. The full variable domain, its missing parts supplied by reference TRBV7-9 and TRBJ2-5, is DTGVSQNPRHKITKRGQNVTFRCDPISEHNRLYWYRQTLGQGPEFLTYFQNEAQLEKSRLLSDRFSAERPKGSFSTLEIQRTEQGDSAMYLCASSLTGQTQYFGPGTRLLVL.

The genes are TRBV2 and TRBJ2-2; 7 nucleotides agree with TRBD1. The length of the CDR3 is 15 residues. CDR1 is SNHLY, CDR2 FYNNEI, per germline. V lost 6 bases to trimming and J lost 2 bases; unmatched junction nucleotides: 6. This CDR3 is CASRQGQLNTGELFF. DNA for the CDR3: TGTGCCAGCAGACAGGGACAGCTTAACACCGGGGAGCTGTTTTTT.

The genes are TRBV2 and TRBJ1-2; 11 bases match TRBD1. In germline, CDR1 is SNHLY, CDR2 FYNNEI. There are 15 residues in the CDR3. Trimming at V came to 3 bases and at J to 7 bases, leaving 7 bases not matched to a gene. Here the CDR3 reads CASSEAGQGAGGYTF. The CDR3 coding sequence is TGTGCCAGCAGTGAGGCAGGACAGGGGGCCGGTGGCTACACCTTC.

This clone was seen a handful of times. The rearrangement joins TRBV4-3 to TRBJ1-3; D uncertain. This CDR3 comprises 16 residues. CDR1 and CDR2 from the germline V gene are LGHNA and YSLEER. The V gene lost 4 bases and the J gene lost 0 bases, with 13 bases spanning the gap. CDR3 sequence: CASSPLPGFSGNTIYF. Written as DNA, the CDR3 is TGCGCCAGCAGCCCTCTCCCCGGGTTCTCTGGAAACACCATATATTTT.

This chain uses TRBV4-1 with TRBJ1-1; perhaps TRBD1 as D (5 bases). V was clipped by 0 bases and J by 4 bases, with 6 bases between them. This CDR3 is built from 13 residues. Germline CDR1 is MGHRA and CDR2 is YSYEKL. CDR3 sequence (DNA): TGCGCCAGCAGCCAAGAACAGGCCACTGAAGCTTTCTTT. It specifies CASSQEQATEAFF.

This chain connects TRBV6-4 to TRBJ2-3, with TRBD2 matching over 8 bases. The germline V gene has CDR1 MRHNA and CDR2 SNTAGT. The CDR3 is made up of 15 amino acids. V trimming: 2 bases; J trimming: 7 bases; junction bases outside the gene matches: 8. The chain's CDR3 is CASSDGSGGPNTQYF. The CDR3 DNA sequence: TGTGCCAGCAGTGACGGAAGCGGGGGACCTAATACGCAGTATTTT.

The chain is built from TRBV19 and TRBJ1-1; D remains unclear. The germline gives CDR1 LNHDA, CDR2 SQIVND (reference sequence). Trimming took off 7 bases at V and 0 bases at J, with 12 bases between the two ends. The CDR3 spans 14 residues. This CDR3 is CASTQTSLNTEAFF. CDR3 nucleotides: TGTGCCAGTACCCAGACATCCTTGAACACTGAAGCTTTCTTT.

This clone was seen only once. The chain joins TRBV27 to TRBJ2-7, with a tentative D call TRBD1 (6 bases). V lost 4 bases and J 3 bases, leaving 13 bases between the germline ends. The CDR3 loop spans 14 amino acids. Germline assignment: CDR1 MNHEY and CDR2 SMNVEV (reference sequence). The chain's CDR3 is CASSSLGHFYEQYF. CDR3 bases: TGTGCCAGCAGTTCCTTGGGACATTTCTACGAGCAGTACTTC.

With respect to this clone: One end of the junction fails to match germline, which may point to a read error. This chain uses TRBV2 with TRBJ2-5; D is possibly TRBD2 (6 bases). The length of the CDR3 is 15 residues. The germline V gene has CDR1 SNHLY and CDR2 FYNNEI. The CDR3 here is CASSEGWTTQETQYF. CDR3 coding DNA: TGTGCCAGCAGCGAAGGTTGGACTACACAAGAGACCCAGTACTTC.

V usage is TRBV7-9 and J usage is TRBJ2-3, with D tentatively TRBD1 (7 bases). Trimming shortened V by 5 bases and J by 4 bases, and 16 bases separated the two germline ends. Germline V gene data show CDR1 as SEHNR and CDR2 as FQNEAQ (reference sequence). This CDR3 contains 15 residues. CDR3 nucleotide sequence: TGTGCCAGCAGCCCCGCGTCCAGGGGGGCAGATACGCAGTATTTT. Its protein is CASSPASRGADTQYF.

This chain connects TRBV27 to TRBJ2-1; 10 bases align to TRBD2. Germline V gives CDR1 MNHEY, CDR2 SMNVEV (reference sequence). The CDR3 is made up of 15 amino acids. The V gene end was trimmed by 3 bases and the J gene end by 6 bases; junction bases not matched to a gene: 5. The CDR3 bases are TGTGCCAGCAGTTTCACTAGCGGGGCGCTCAATGAGCAGTTCTTC. Translated, it gives CASSFTSGALNEQFF.

The rearrangement links TRBV7-9 to TRBJ2-5; 9 nucleotides line up with TRBD1. The CDR3 consists of 15 residues. Germline lookup yields CDR1 SEHNR and CDR2 FQNEAQ (reference sequence). With 1 base clipped from V and 5 bases from J, the junction kept 5 bases outside the gene matches. DNA for the CDR3: TGTGCCAGCAGCTTAGTACAGGGGGCTCGGGAGACCCAGTACTTC. Translation: CASSLVQGARETQYF.

The chain links TRBV7-3 to TRBJ1-2, with 7 bases fitting TRBD1. This CDR3 region has 16 residues. With 5 bases clipped from V and 0 bases from J, the junction kept 9 bases outside the gene matches. Per the germline V gene, CDR1 is SGHTA and CDR2 is FQGTGA. The CDR3, as DNA: TGTGCCAGCAGCCAAGATGGACAGGAAGCTAACTATGGCTACACCTTC. This encodes CASSQDGQEANYGYTF.

The V and J genes are TRBV2 and TRBJ1-1; D is perhaps TRBD1 (5 bases). Germline V gene lookup returns CDR1 SNHLY and CDR2 FYNNEI. The CDR3 totals 12 residues. The V gene lost 8 bases and the J gene lost 6 bases, with 13 bases spanning the gap. Here the CDR3 reads CASGSGFAEAFF. The DNA of the CDR3 is TGTGCCAGCGGATCAGGGTTTGCTGAAGCTTTCTTT.

This chain connects TRBV11-2 to TRBJ2-3; D gene ambiguous. The CDR3 length is 15 residues. Germline CDR1 reads SGHAT; CDR2 reads FQNNGV. V was shortened by 3 bases and J by 0 bases, with 10 bases between the two germline ends. CDR3 DNA sequence: TGTGCCAGCAGCTTGATGAGCATTAGCACAGATACGCAGTATTTT. Encoded protein: CASSLMSISTDTQYF.

The chain links TRBV7-9 to TRBJ2-7, with a tentative D call TRBD2 (6 bases). CDR3 length: 13 residues. V lost 10 bases, J lost 6 bases, and 19 bases lay in between. The germline gives CDR1 SEHNR, CDR2 FQNEAQ (reference sequence). CDR3 in DNA: TGTGCCACCGGACTGGGGGGAAGTGGCGAGCAGTACTTC. It is translated as CATGLGGSGEQYF.